Listed below are T cell receptor beta chains from one sample, sequenced in a study of OX40 agonist ivuxolimab in advanced cancers. The assay was immunoSEQ multiplex PCR, and TCRdb's table has in-frame clones only and misses some. Here the sample spans about 51,000 clones, around nine tenths being singletons. The sample consisted of CD4+ or CD8+ T cells sorted from blood, taken in a trial of the OX40 agonist ivuxolimab. These receptors came from an adult with an advanced solid tumor such as melanoma, head and neck, liver or kidney cancer. Each CDR3 is given with its conserved first and last residue. D genes are given only for firm matches. Some rows mark clone size as missing; the rest say once, few, many or name a class of expanded clone.

abundance	v_gene	j_gene	d_gene	CDR3nt	CDR3aa
once	TRBV6-1	TRBJ2-5	TRBD2	TGTGCCAGCAGTGCCCGGGGGGAAGAGACCCAGTACTTC	CASSARGEETQYF
.	TRBV6-5	TRBJ2-3	TRBD2	TGTGCCAGCAGTTACTCTGGCGGGAGGGGAGCAGATACGCAGTATTTT	CASSYSGGRGADTQYF
.	TRBV7-8	TRBJ1-1	.	TGTGCCAGCAGCTTAGTAGGCGGGGGTGGTACTGAAGCTTTCTTT	CASSLVGGGGTEAFF
few	TRBV5-4	TRBJ1-6	TRBD1	TGTGCCAGCAGCTTCAGCAGGGGGCTTTCAAAGGATTCACCCCTCCACTTT	CASSFSRGLSKDSPLHF
.	TRBV18	TRBJ2-1	.	TGTGCCAGCTCACCACCGTTACCGGGGGAATACAATGAGCAGTTCTTC	CASSPPLPGEYNEQFF
few	TRBV5-1	TRBJ1-3	.	TGCGCCAGCAGTGCATCCAGGGGTGGCTCTGGAAACACCATATATTTT	CASSASRGGSGNTIYF
.	TRBV6-1	TRBJ1-5	TRBD1	TGTGCCAGCAGTGAAGACAGGGGTCCGCCCCAGCATTTT	CASSEDRGPPQHF
.	TRBV5-4	TRBJ2-2	.	TGTGCCAGCAGCTTGGGCAGGACGAACACCGGGGAGCTGTTTTTT	CASSLGRTNTGELFF
once	TRBV27	TRBJ2-1	TRBD2	TGTGCCAGCAGTTTTCTGGGACTAGCTGAGGGGGAGCAGTTCTTC	CASSFLGLAEGEQFF
.	TRBV9	TRBJ2-1	.	TGTGCCAGCAGCGTCGGGGGGCGGGCCTACAATGAGCAGTTCTTC	CASSVGGRAYNEQFF
.	TRBV18	TRBJ2-7	.	TGTGCCAGCTCACCACAAGCCTACGAGCAGTACTTC	CASSPQAYEQYF
.	TRBV19	TRBJ1-1	.	TGTGCCAGTAGTATAGGAGGAGGGAACACTGAAGCTTTCTTT	CASSIGGGNTEAFF
.	TRBV6-5	TRBJ1-1	.	TGTGCCAGCAGTCAAACCGGGACCGGCGCTTTCTTT	CASSQTGTGAFF
few	TRBV6-1	TRBJ1-2	.	TGTGCCAGCAGTGAGGGGCGACCCCCGCGCTATGGCTACACCTTC	CASSEGRPPRYGYTF
.	TRBV5-1	TRBJ2-5	TRBD1	TGCGCCAGCAGCCACCTGAGGACAGGGCGGGAAGAGACCCAGTACTTC	CASSHLRTGREETQYF
few	TRBV6-4	TRBJ1-6	.	TGTGCCAGCAGTGACGCGGCAGACCCTAATTCACCCCTCCACTTT	CASSDAADPNSPLHF
.	TRBV5-6	TRBJ2-5	.	TGTGCCAGCAGCTTCCAAGAGACCCAGTACTTC	CASSFQETQYF
.	TRBV5-6	TRBJ1-6	TRBD1	TGTGCCAGCAGCGGGGACAGGGGGTATCACCTCCACTTT	CASSGDRGYHLHF
.	TRBV19	TRBJ1-4	.	TGTGCCAGTAGTAATACAGGGTCAGGGGAAAAACTGTTTTTT	CASSNTGSGEKLFF
few	TRBV30	TRBJ1-1	.	TGTGCCTGGAGTACTACAGGTGAAGCTTTCTTT	CAWSTTGEAFF
.	TRBV10-1	TRBJ2-3	.	TGCGCCAGCAGTGAGTCACTATGGGCGGATACGCAGTATTTT	CASSESLWADTQYF
.	TRBV4-1	TRBJ1-3	TRBD1	TGCGCCAGCAGCCAACCCACCAATAGAGACAGGGCCCCCAGCTCTGGAAACACCATATATTTT	CASSQPTNRDRAPSSGNTIYF
.	TRBV27	TRBJ1-5	.	TGTGCCAGCGGGGCAGGGTACGGCAATCAGCCCCAGCATTTT	CASGAGYGNQPQHF
.	TRBV6-5	TRBJ1-3	.	TGTGCCAGCAGTTACGCAGAAAACTCTGGAAACACCATATATTTT	CASSYAENSGNTIYF
.	TRBV7-6	TRBJ2-7	.	TGTGCCAGCAGCCTTAGCCAGGGAAGGACCTACGAGCAGTACTTC	CASSLSQGRTYEQYF
.	TRBV6-5	TRBJ2-3	.	TGTGCCAGCAGTTACAGGGGTGGAGATACGCAGTATTTT	CASSYRGGDTQYF
.	TRBV18	TRBJ2-5	.	TGTGCCAGCTCACCATCATTAGCGCCTGGCCAAGAGACCCAGTACTTC	CASSPSLAPGQETQYF
few	TRBV6-1	TRBJ1-5	.	TGTGCCAGCAGGGTACGGGGGGGACAGCCCCAGCATTTT	CASRVRGGQPQHF
medium-sized	TRBV14	TRBJ1-2	.	TGTGCCAGCAGCCAAGAAGTACACAGTAACTATGGCTACACCTTC	CASSQEVHSNYGYTF
.	TRBV6-5	TRBJ1-2	.	TGTGCCAGCAGTTACTCCATCCACCAGGCCCGTTCTGGCTACACCTTC	CASSYSIHQARSGYTF
.	TRBV18	TRBJ1-3	.	TGTGCCAGCACGGAGCGCGCCCCGGGTGCCGGCACTATCCGAAACACCATATATTTT	CASTERAPGAGTIRNTIYF
.	TRBV2	TRBJ2-3	.	TGTGCCAGCAGCCCCCCGGTTCCTAGCACAGATACGCAGTATTTT	CASSPPVPSTDTQYF
.	TRBV6-6	TRBJ2-3	TRBD2	TGTGCCAGCAGACGGCTAGCGGGAGAGGATACGCAGTATTTT	CASRRLAGEDTQYF
.	TRBV6-1	TRBJ1-5	.	TGTGCCAGCAGTGAACGGCTCAATCAGCCCCAGCATTTT	CASSERLNQPQHF
.	TRBV5-1	TRBJ1-1	TRBD1	TGCGCCAGCAGCGAACCGGGACAGGTAAAAGCTTTCTTT	CASSEPGQVKAFF
.	TRBV27	TRBJ2-1	.	TGTGCCAGCAGTTTCGGGGAGCACAATGAGCAGTTCTTC	CASSFGEHNEQFF
.	TRBV11-2	TRBJ2-5	.	TGTGCCAGCAGCGGGACCGGGGAGACCCAGTACTTC	CASSGTGETQYF
.	TRBV28	TRBJ2-3	TRBD1	TGTGCCAGCAGCCTATGGCAGGGGAGGACAGGGGATTACACAGATACGCAGTATTTT	CASSLWQGRTGDYTDTQYF
.	TRBV9	TRBJ2-1	.	TGTGCCAGCAGGGGGGTTAATAACAATGAGCAGTTCTTC	CASRGVNNNEQFF
once	TRBV14	TRBJ1-1	.	TGTGCCAGCAGCCGAGGGTGGACTGAAGCTTTCTTT	CASSRGWTEAFF
medium-sized	TRBV27	TRBJ1-6	.	TGTGCCAGCAGTCTAGAGACAGGCTCTAAATCACCCCTCCACTTT	CASSLETGSKSPLHF
.	TRBV29-1	TRBJ1-4	.	TGCAGCGTTAGGGTTAATAATGAAAAACTGTTTTTT	CSVRVNNEKLFF
.	TRBV10-3	TRBJ2-7	TRBD2	TGTGCCATCAGTGGGGCTAGCGGGAGCTCCTACGAGCAGTACTTC	CAISGASGSSYEQYF
once	TRBV7-8	TRBJ2-5	TRBD1	TGTGCCAGCAGCTTAGTCCAGACAGGGAGTCATCGGGAGACCCAGTACTTC	CASSLVQTGSHRETQYF
once	TRBV4-1	TRBJ2-5	TRBD1	TGCGCCAGCAGCCGTGACAGGGTTTTGCACTTC	CASSRDRVLHF
.	TRBV29-1	TRBJ1-2	.	TGCAGCGTTGAAGATCTCGGTATATGGGGCTACACCTTC	CSVEDLGIWGYTF
.	TRBV7-3	TRBJ1-6	.	TGTGCCAGCGACAGTTACAATTCACCCCTCCACTTT	CASDSYNSPLHF
.	TRBV6-4	TRBJ2-2	.	TGTGCCAGCAGGAAGACTACTGGAGGGACCGGGGAGCTGTTTTTT	CASRKTTGGTGELFF
.	TRBV7-3	TRBJ2-5	.	TGTGCCAGCAGCTTAAGGCCGAAAGAGACCCAGTACTTC	CASSLRPKETQYF
.	TRBV19	TRBJ2-3	TRBD1	TGTGCCAGTAGTCCCCGCTGGACAGGGGGCACAGATACGCAGTATTTT	CASSPRWTGGTDTQYF
.	TRBV29-1	TRBJ2-7	.	TGCAGCGTTGCGGGGGCAGATGGGCCCTCCTACGAGCAGTACTTC	CSVAGADGPSYEQYF
.	TRBV10-3	TRBJ2-1	TRBD2	TGTGCCATCGGTGGAAGCGGGGGGCCGATCGATGAGCAGTTCTTC	CAIGGSGGPIDEQFF
.	TRBV19	TRBJ1-6	.	TGTGCCAGTGCCTTCCGGGCACGCAATCCCCCATCGAATTCACCCCTCCACTTT	CASAFRARNPPSNSPLHF
.	TRBV5-1	TRBJ2-1	TRBD1	TGCGCCAGCAGCTCCGGGACAGGGGGCTACAATGAGCAGTTCTTC	CASSSGTGGYNEQFF
.	TRBV30	TRBJ2-3	.	TGTGCCTGGAGTCCCTCGGGGGCCGGGGGTACGCAGTATTTT	CAWSPSGAGGTQYF
once	TRBV7-3	TRBJ2-5	TRBD2	TGTGCCAGCAGCTTACTTGCGGCGGGAGTGGTAGAGACCCAGTACTTC	CASSLLAAGVVETQYF
once	TRBV25-1	TRBJ2-6	.	TGTGCCAGCAGTGAAGTACGGGCTGGGGCCAACGTCCTGACTTTC	CASSEVRAGANVLTF